The text below deals with one T cell receptor (beta chain). Its specificity is not known. The CDR3 runs to 15 residues. The germline V gene encodes CDR1 SQVTM and CDR2 ANQGSEA. V gave up 0 bases and J gave up 5 bases, with 16 bases separating them. The source of the sample is a study of identical twins. Study findings and constraints: Abundant beta clonotypes from cord blood bore fewer insertions; memory repertoires lacked this pattern. Donors were not followed over many years; analysis was cross-sectional. There was more out-of-frame TCR alpha sharing in monozygotic twins than models estimated.

TCRdb redid the calling of the 5' RACE reads with MiXCR, one entry per CDR3 protein. The sample yields 1.5 million to 2 million distinct CDR3 sequences, roughly 35% seen once. This receptor was obtained from a newborn girl in good health. The sample comprised cord blood. The chain joins TRBV29-1 to TRBJ1-2; D uncertain. The CDR3 sequence is CSVEEASRWGYGYTF. CDR3 in DNA: TGCAGCGTTGAAGAGGCGAGCAGGTGGGGATATGGCTACACCTTC.